Listed here is a single T cell receptor (beta chain). Its antigen is undetermined. The repertoire was sequenced with immunoSEQ multiplex PCR; TCRdb's copy has only in-frame clones and lacks some. This repertoire shows around 100,000 clones, around 80% found once; its top ten account for approximately 3%. This record belongs to a study of T cell clones after liver transplantation. Background on the study: Apart from three HCV-positive recipients, transplants were for non-autoimmune, non-viral reasons. Regarding the study as a whole: In two subjects, few donor cells limited the measurable donor-reactive repertoire. In most of the 8 subjects, circulating graft-donor-reactive CD4 TCRbeta sequences fell significantly after transplant.

Germline V CDR1 and CDR2: LNHDA, SQIVND (reference sequence). V lost 6 bases and J lost 7, with 15 bases in between. This CDR3 has 14 amino acids. The sample was CD4+ T cells from blood, taken 47 months after liver transplant. This sequence originates from a human patient who received a liver transplant. Some T cells may be the graft donor's. The V gene is TRBV19, the J gene TRBJ2-2, with D possibly matching TRBD2 (6 bases). The CDR3 DNA is TGTGCCAGTAGAAGATCCATCGGGGGCGGGGAGCTGTTTTTT. This sequence encodes CASRRSIGGGELFF. Full variable domain (rest looked up from reference TRBV19 and TRBJ2-2): DGGITQSPKYLFRKEGQNVTLSCEQNLNHDAMYWYRQDPGQGLRLIYYSQIVNDFQKGDIAEGYSVSREKKESFPLTVTSAQKNPTAFYLCASRRSIGGGELFFGEGSRLTVL.